This entry concerns a single T cell receptor (beta chain). Its cognate antigen is unknown. The entry originates in a study of cytomegalovirus exposure and HLA in healthy donors. On the study more broadly: HLA-typed donors were the source of around 85 million unique TCRs held in an early data release. Across more than 350 genotyped donors, over 70% landed in the Caucasian-associated ancestry cluster. Whole-study results and caveats: HLA alleles showed associations with 16,951 TCR beta sequences in a later analysis, at a 0.05 false discovery rate. Several of the most significant clusters appeared linked to common viral pathogens, based on a later analysis.

13 Jbeta primers and 60 Vbeta primers were used for the PCR. Profiled with immunoSEQ multiplex PCR; TCRdb holds only in-frame clones, not every one. The sample includes about 98,000 clones, 55% to 80% of them seen just once. Germline CDR1 and CDR2: SQVTM and ANQGSEA. With 8 bases clipped from V and 0 bases from J, the junction kept 8 bases outside the gene matches. This CDR3 is built from 15 residues. What was sequenced was PBMCs. This TCR was sampled from a female donor in good health and CMV-seronegative. V gene TRBV29-1 combines with J gene TRBJ1-2; the match to TRBD1 covers 11 bases. CDR3 in amino acids: CSPWTGGLANYGYTF. CDR3 bases: TGCAGCCCCTGGACAGGGGGCTTGGCTAACTATGGCTACACCTTC.